The 31 T cell receptor beta chains presented below share a single source sample, sequenced in a study of long-term antiretroviral therapy in people with HIV. At survey level, the immunoSEQ assay was run in its v3.0 version. Clones were read by immunoSEQ multiplex PCR, and TCRdb kept only the in-frame ones, dropping some. Counted here are about 29,000 clones, 88% occurring once; the ten biggest clones make up 4.1%. This specimen was unsorted PBMCs, taken 0.5 years after starting antiretroviral therapy. These receptors originate from a woman aged 18-29 years with HIV.

The chain is built from TRBV4-3 and TRBJ1-5, with D possibly being TRBD1 (6 bases). V lost 0 bases and J lost 3, with 12 bases in between. Germline V gene lookup returns CDR1 LGHNA and CDR2 YSLEER. This CDR3 has 16 amino acids. The CDR3 here is CASSQELGGVNQPQHF. The CDR3 DNA sequence: TGCGCCAGCAGCCAAGAGTTAGGGGGAGTCAATCAGCCCCAGCATTTT.

This sequence joins TRBV5-6 and TRBJ1-6; D gene ambiguous. Germline V gene sequence: CDR1 SGHDT, CDR2 YYEEEE. The V end was cut by 0 bases, the J end by 10 bases, with 11 bases between. The CDR3 extends over 14 amino acids. CDR3 bases: TGTGCCAGCAGCTTGGACCGGGTTTTGTCACCCCTCCACTTT. It codes for CASSLDRVLSPLHF.

This clone was observed a handful of times. The genes are TRBV7-7 and TRBJ2-7; D gene ambiguous. Germline V CDR1 and CDR2: SSHAT, FNYEAQ (reference sequence). This CDR3 has 13 amino acids. The CDR3 is CASFRAPHGEQYF. As DNA, the CDR3 is TGTGCTAGCTTCCGGGCCCCACACGGCGAGCAGTACTTC.

V gene TRBV9 combines with J gene TRBJ2-2; 9 bases fit TRBD1. Germline V gene sequence: CDR1 SGDLS, CDR2 YYNGEE. The CDR3 length is 15 residues. With 3 bases clipped from V and 6 bases from J, the junction kept 6 bases outside the gene matches. CDR3 loop: CASSATGGAAGELFF. As DNA, the CDR3 is TGTGCCAGCAGCGCAACAGGGGGCGCCGCCGGGGAGCTGTTTTTT.

The table lists this clone with a few counts. This chain uses TRBV28 with TRBJ2-3; possible D gene TRBD2, 6 bases. The length of the CDR3 is 17 residues. Per germline, CDR1 MDHEN and CDR2 SYDVKM. The ends were cut back, 6 bases at V and 1 base at J, with 20 bases in the middle. CDR3 region: CASSPRGLGVGTDTQYF. The CDR3 nucleotides are TGTGCCAGCAGCCCTCGGGGACTGGGCGTTGGCACAGATACGCAGTATTTT.

The CDR3 DNA sequence: TGTGCCAGCAGCTTAGCCTCTGGGGGGGGGCTCTACAATGAGCAGTTCTTC. This gives the protein CASSLASGGGLYNEQFF. The chain carries TRBV7-8 and TRBJ2-1, with a tentative D call TRBD2 (7 bases). The V end was cut by 0 bases, the J end by 3 bases, with 15 bases between. The CDR3 is 17 amino acids. Germline values: CDR1 SGHVS, CDR2 FQNEAQ.

This clone has only one observation. The rearrangement uses TRBV7-2 and TRBJ2-5; TRBD2 matches at 12 bases. J lost 5 bases, V lost 4 bases, and 5 bases had no gene match. This CDR3 is 15 amino acids long. CDR1 is SGHTA, CDR2 FQGNSA, per germline. CDR3 bases: TGTGCCAGCAGCTCTAGCGGGAGGGCCGAGGAGACCCAGTACTTC. This sequence encodes CASSSSGRAEETQYF.

The chain links TRBV4-3 to TRBJ2-2; a weak D match, TRBD2 (6 bases). This CDR3 is 13 amino acids long. V was shortened by 3 bases and J by 6 bases, with 8 bases between the two germline ends. Germline loops: CDR1 LGHNA, CDR2 YSLEER. DNA of the CDR3: TGCGCCAGCAGCCAGGGGGAGGCCGGGGAGCTGTTTTTT. Protein: CASSQGEAGELFF.

The chain uses TRBV28 and TRBJ2-3; D is possibly TRBD1 (5 bases). This CDR3 is built from 15 residues. Trimming cost V 7 bases and J 3 bases, with 17 bases left between them. Germline V gene data show CDR1 as MDHEN and CDR2 as SYDVKM. CDR3 protein: CASTDGGRETDTQYF. CDR3 bases: TGTGCCAGCACCGACGGCGGCAGGGAAACAGATACGCAGTATTTT. The variable domain in full, with the rest retrieved from reference TRBV28 and TRBJ2-3, is DVKVTQSSRYLVKRTGEKVFLECVQDMDHENMFWYRQDPGLGLRLIYFSYDVKMKEKGDIPEGYSVSREKKERFSLILESASTNQTSMYLCASTDGGRETDTQYFGPGTRLTVL.

V and J are TRBV5-1 and TRBJ1-6; 8 bases are a match to TRBD1. The germline V gene encodes CDR1 SGHRS and CDR2 YFSETQ. The CDR3 is 16 residues long. The ends lost 4 bases at V and 6 bases at J; junction bases unmatched: 9. Written as DNA, the CDR3 is TGCGCCAGCAGCGACACTGACAGGGGAGCTAATTCACCCCTCCACTTT. Protein: CASSDTDRGANSPLHF.

The chain has TRBV7-6 and TRBJ2-6; no reliable D call. Germline lookup yields CDR1 SGHVS and CDR2 FNYEAQ. CDR3 length: 16 amino acids. The germline V and J ends were trimmed by 1 base and 0 bases, with 7 bases remaining between them. Here the CDR3 DNA reads TGTGCCAGCAGCTTAGGGGCTGGCTCTGGGGCCAACGTCCTGACTTTC. As protein: CASSLGAGSGANVLTF.

The rearrangement uses TRBV7-9 and TRBJ1-2; 8 bases map to TRBD1. Trimming removed 4 bases from V and 5 bases from J; junction bases left unmatched: 6. The CDR3 has 14 amino acids. Germline loops: CDR1 SEHNR, CDR2 FQNEAQ (reference sequence). The CDR3 protein is CASSSQGAKYGYTF. The CDR3 coding sequence is TGTGCCAGCAGCTCCCAGGGGGCGAAATATGGCTACACCTTC.

The chain combines TRBV5-4 with TRBJ2-1, with D perhaps matching TRBD2 (6 bases). CDR1 is SGHNT, CDR2 YYREEE, per germline (reference sequence). Trimming took 0 bases from V and 10 from J, leaving 11 bases between them. This CDR3 has 13 amino acids. CDR3 region: CASSLVDSGEQFF. The CDR3 coding sequence is TGTGCCAGCAGCTTGGTGGATAGCGGCGAGCAGTTCTTC.

CDR3 bases: TGTGCCAGCAGTCCAGTCCCACTTCCCCATCAGCCCCAGCATTTT. Translated, it gives CASSPVPLPHQPQHF. The chain links TRBV27 to TRBJ1-5; D gene unclear. Germline lookup yields CDR1 MNHEY and CDR2 SMNVEV (reference sequence). CDR3 length: 15 amino acids. Trimming took 5 bases from V and 5 from J, leaving 16 bases between them.

J is TRBJ2-5 and V is TRBV27; 10 bases fit TRBD1. V shed 5 bases and J 4 bases; nucleotides not matched to a gene: 10. The CDR3 covers 16 residues. Germline V lookup: CDR1 MNHEY, CDR2 SMNVEV (reference sequence). The CDR3 DNA reads as TGTGCCAGCAGTGAAAGGGACAGGGGCGCTGGAGAGACCCAGTACTTC. This codes for CASSERDRGAGETQYF.

The rearrangement joins TRBV5-1 to TRBJ1-2; no clear D gene. Trimming removed 0 bases at V and 2 bases at J, with 5 bases between. Germline CDR1 reads SGHRS; CDR2 reads YFSETQ. This CDR3 region has 13 residues. As DNA, the CDR3 is TGCGCCAGCAGCTTGGGAGAGAACTATGGCTACACCTTC. Protein sequence: CASSLGENYGYTF.

The V call is TRBV4-1, the J call TRBJ2-1; 11 positions match TRBD2. V dropped 3 bases and J dropped 6; count of bases not matched to a gene: 1. Germline V gene data show CDR1 as MGHRA and CDR2 as YSYEKL. CDR3 size: 14 residues. This CDR3 is CASSHGTSGNEQFF. The CDR3 DNA sequence: TGCGCCAGCAGCCACGGGACTAGCGGCAATGAGCAGTTCTTC.

This chain joins TRBV4-3 and TRBJ2-3; D is possibly TRBD2 (5 bases). Germline CDR1 and CDR2: LGHNA and YSLEER. The germline V and J ends were trimmed by 1 base and 4 bases, with 12 bases remaining between them. The CDR3 runs 15 residues. CDR3 DNA: TGCGCCAGCAGCCAAGTGTGGGAGAGGCCAGATACGCAGTATTTT. Encoded protein: CASSQVWERPDTQYF.

The chain recombines TRBV28 with TRBJ1-1; D call uncertain. The germline V gene encodes CDR1 MDHEN and CDR2 SYDVKM. The CDR3 totals 13 residues. Trimming pared 3 bases from V and 6 bases from J, leaving 11 bases between. The CDR3 protein is CASSFSGDAEAFF. The CDR3 DNA reads as TGTGCCAGCAGTTTCTCTGGAGACGCTGAAGCTTTCTTT.

V and J are TRBV19 and TRBJ1-4; no clear D. Trimming cost V 1 base and J 5 bases, with 11 bases left between them. The length of the CDR3 is 15 residues. Germline V gives CDR1 LNHDA, CDR2 SQIVND (reference sequence). The CDR3: CASSIGGRPNEKLFF. The CDR3 DNA sequence: TGTGCCAGTAGTATAGGAGGGAGACCCAATGAAAAACTGTTTTTT. Variable domain in full (rest from reference TRBV19 and TRBJ1-4): DGGITQSPKYLFRKEGQNVTLSCEQNLNHDAMYWYRQDPGQGLRLIYYSQIVNDFQKGDIAEGYSVSREKKESFPLTVTSAQKNPTAFYLCASSIGGRPNEKLFFGSGTQLSVL.

The rearrangement links TRBV6-1 to TRBJ1-2; the D gene is possibly TRBD1 (5 bases). Germline V gene lookup returns CDR1 MNHNS and CDR2 SASEGT. Trimming removed 2 bases from V and 0 bases from J, with 13 bases in between. CDR3 size: 16 residues. CDR3 DNA sequence: TGTGCCAGCAGTGAAACCGGGACCGCGTCTAACTATGGCTACACCTTC. Its translation: CASSETGTASNYGYTF.

In nucleotides, the CDR3 is TGTGCCAGCAGCTTAGTAGGCACCCAAGAGACCCAGTACTTC. Protein product: CASSLVGTQETQYF. The genes are TRBV7-3 and TRBJ2-5; no clear D gene. The germline V gene has CDR1 SGHTA and CDR2 FQGTGA. The CDR3 has 14 residues. V was cut by 2 bases and J by 1 base, with 8 bases left in between.

V and J are TRBV4-3 and TRBJ2-5; a possible D gene is TRBD2 (7 bases). V was clipped by 1 base and J by 2 bases, with 17 bases between them. The CDR3 is 17 residues long. In germline, CDR1 is LGHNA, CDR2 YSLEER. CDR3 sequence: CASSQAPTGRVQETQYF. The CDR3 DNA reads as TGCGCCAGCAGCCAAGCTCCCACAGGGAGGGTGCAAGAGACCCAGTACTTC.

This clone came up a few times. The chain carries TRBV4-1 and TRBJ1-2; D not certain. This CDR3 has 13 amino acids. The germline V gene has CDR1 MGHRA and CDR2 YSYEKL. Trimming removed 1 base at V and 3 bases at J, with 6 bases between. The CDR3 nucleotides are TGCGCCAGCAGCCAAGGAGTCGACTATGGCTACACCTTC. This sequence encodes CASSQGVDYGYTF.

This chain uses TRBV19 with TRBJ2-4; possibly TRBD1 for D (6 bases). V dropped 7 bases and J dropped 6 bases, with 19 bases sitting between them. Germline-derived CDR1 and CDR2 are LNHDA and SQIVND (reference sequence). The CDR3 is made up of 15 amino acids. The CDR3, as DNA: TGTGCCAGTACCCCGAGAGGGGGACCTTCAAACATTCAGTACTTC. Protein sequence: CASTPRGGPSNIQYF.

Note on this clone: A read error may produce the germline difference seen at one junction end. V gene TRBV5-4 combines with J gene TRBJ2-4, with 7 bases identical to TRBD1. CDR3 size: 12 residues. Looked up from germline, CDR1 is SGHNT and CDR2 is YYREEE (reference sequence). The CDR3 protein is CASSLVGQEAHF. The CDR3 DNA is TGTGCCAGCAGCTTGGTCGGACAGGAGGCTCACTTC.

The V and J genes are TRBV27 and TRBJ2-1, with D possibly TRBD2 on 5 matching bases. Per germline, CDR1 MNHEY and CDR2 SMNVEV (reference sequence). The CDR3 spans 16 residues. V was shortened by 2 bases and J by 0 bases, with 11 bases between the two germline ends. As DNA, the CDR3 is TGTGCCAGCAGTTTACCCCGGGGTAGCTCCTACAATGAGCAGTTCTTC. Encoded protein: CASSLPRGSSYNEQFF.

The rearrangement uses TRBV7-3 and TRBJ2-1; 7 nucleotides line up with TRBD2. Germline V gene lookup returns CDR1 SGHTA and CDR2 FQGTGA. The junction had 3 bases not matched to a gene; V was cut back by 6 bases and J by 1 base. CDR3 size: 14 residues. The CDR3 protein is CASREAGSYNEQFF. Here the CDR3 DNA reads TGTGCCAGCAGAGAAGCGGGGTCCTACAATGAGCAGTTCTTC.

The chain employs TRBV27 and TRBJ2-3; D gene ambiguous. This CDR3 is built from 13 residues. V gave up 3 bases and J gave up 2 bases, with 6 bases separating them. Germline V gene lookup returns CDR1 MNHEY and CDR2 SMNVEV (reference sequence). The CDR3 nucleotides are TGTGCCAGCAGTTTCGTCTTCACAGATACGCAGTATTTT. Amino acids: CASSFVFTDTQYF.

This sequence joins TRBV6-5 and TRBJ2-7; 8 nucleotides match TRBD2. The CDR3 spans 14 residues. In germline, CDR1 is MNHEY, CDR2 SVGAGI. The V segment lost 4 bases and the J segment 6 bases; nucleotides outside the gene matches: 8. DNA for the CDR3: TGTGCCAGCAGTTGGACTAGCAGCCTATCCGAGCAGTACTTC. Its translation: CASSWTSSLSEQYF.

The gene calls are TRBV6-5 and TRBJ1-5, with D tentatively TRBD1 (5 bases). Trimming took off 7 bases at V and 4 bases at J, with 17 bases between the two ends. Germline CDR1 is MNHEY and CDR2 is SVGAGI. The CDR3 sequence is 15 residues long. CDR3 DNA sequence: TGTGCCAGCAAAACCGACAGCGACCTTAATCAGCCCCAGCATTTT. This gives the protein CASKTDSDLNQPQHF.